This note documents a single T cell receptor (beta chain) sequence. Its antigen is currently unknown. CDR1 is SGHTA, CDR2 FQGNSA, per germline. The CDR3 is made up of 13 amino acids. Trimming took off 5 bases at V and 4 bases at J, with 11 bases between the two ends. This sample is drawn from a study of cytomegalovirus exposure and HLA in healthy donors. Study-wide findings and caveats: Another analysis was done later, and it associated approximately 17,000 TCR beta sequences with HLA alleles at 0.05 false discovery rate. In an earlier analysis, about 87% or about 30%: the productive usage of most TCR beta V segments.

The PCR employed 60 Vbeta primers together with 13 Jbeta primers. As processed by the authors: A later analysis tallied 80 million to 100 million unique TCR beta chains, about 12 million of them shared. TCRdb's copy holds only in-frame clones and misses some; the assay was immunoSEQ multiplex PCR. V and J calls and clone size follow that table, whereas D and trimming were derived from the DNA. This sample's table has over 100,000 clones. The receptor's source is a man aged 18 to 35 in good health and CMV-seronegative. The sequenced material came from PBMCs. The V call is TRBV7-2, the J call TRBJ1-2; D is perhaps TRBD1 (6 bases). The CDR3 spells CASSRQDSYGYTF. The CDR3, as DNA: TGTGCCAGCAGCCGACAGGATTCCTATGGCTACACCTTC.